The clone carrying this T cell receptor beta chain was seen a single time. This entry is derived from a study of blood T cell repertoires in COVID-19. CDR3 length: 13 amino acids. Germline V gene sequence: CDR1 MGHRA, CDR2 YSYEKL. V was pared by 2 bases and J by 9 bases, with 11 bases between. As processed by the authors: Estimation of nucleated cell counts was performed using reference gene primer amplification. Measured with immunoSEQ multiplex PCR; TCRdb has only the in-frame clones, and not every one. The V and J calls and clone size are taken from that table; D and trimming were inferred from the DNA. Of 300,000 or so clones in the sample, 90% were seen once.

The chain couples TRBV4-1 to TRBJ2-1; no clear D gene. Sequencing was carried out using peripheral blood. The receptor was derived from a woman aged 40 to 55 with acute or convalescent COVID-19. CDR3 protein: CASSQYDMAEQFF. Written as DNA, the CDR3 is TGCGCCAGCAGCCAATACGATATGGCTGAGCAGTTCTTC.